The clone carrying this T cell receptor (beta chain) has a count of ten or more. The sample originates from a study of T-cell memory formation after mild COVID-19. Study details: The study found TCR clusters largely donor specific.

V was pared by 6 bases and J by 6 bases, with 11 bases between. Germline CDR1 reads MNHEY; CDR2 reads SVGAGI. The CDR3 sequence is 13 residues long. Each CDR3 protein is one row after TCRdb ran MiXCR on the 5' RACE reads. The table shows 250,000 to 300,000 distinct CDR3 sequences, with approximately 15% occurring only once. V gene TRBV6-5 combines with J gene TRBJ2-2; D may match TRBD1 or TRBD2 (5 bases each). The sequencing input was PBMCs or a T cell subset sorted from them (not recorded which). This sequence was found in a young man who had mild COVID-19 (a few samples of this study predate the infection). Cell type and time point are not known. The DNA of the CDR3 is TGTGCCAGCAGGAGGGGCGAAGCCGGGGAGCTGTTTTTT. Residues: CASRRGEAGELFF.